The following is a TCR beta chain sequence with its context. This sample was taken from a study of blood T cell repertoires in COVID-19. V was shortened by 4 bases and J by 11 bases, with 14 bases between the two germline ends. The CDR3 spans 12 residues. The germline V gene encodes CDR1 SGHVS and CDR2 FQNEAQ. In the original workflow: Reference gene primer amplification yielded estimated nucleated cell counts. Only in-frame clones appear in the TCRdb table, and some are missing; sequencing was by immunoSEQ multiplex PCR. V and J calls plus clone size are reproduced from that table; the DNA served to infer D and trimming. The table includes about 97,000 clones, approximately 87% detected once.

This sequence joins TRBV7-8 and TRBJ1-1; D remains unclear. The material sequenced was peripheral blood. The sequence was obtained from a human donor in a cohort sampled during active COVID-19. CDR3 in DNA: TGTGCCAGCAGCTACCAGCCGGGTAGTGCTTTCTTT. Translation: CASSYQPGSAFF.